The T cell receptor (beta chain) under discussion was sequenced for a study of CD4 T cells in relation to SARS-CoV-2 and coronaviruses (dated by TCRdb to the early 2020s). For the wider study: The ViraFEST assay cultured PBMCs with antigen for under 11 days, then sequenced TCR beta CDR3s to find antigen-specific clonal expansions. Expansion assays from other donors in the study were sequenced with a different, Illumina-based TCR-beta assay. The negative reference condition was either a culture with an HIV-1 Nef peptide pool or a culture with no peptide. Patient-derived lymphoblastoid cell lines were used to map the HLA restriction of shared crossreactive spike epitopes. The Adaptive Biotechnologies TCR-sequencing kit was used for samples from a few pre-COVID donors and for the naive versus memory experiments, whereas the other data were Illumina-based. At the level of individual TCR clonotypes, the study measured memory CD4+ T cell crossreactivity between SARS-CoV-2 spike protein and common cold coronavirus spike proteins.

Library creation used the immunoSEQ multiplex PCR assay. On the study's bioinformatics: Preprocessing removed nonproductive sequences and CDR3s not starting with C, not ending with F or W, or shorter than 7 amino acids. The MANAFEST web app identified antigen-specific clonotypes based on expansion compared with the reference and other culture wells. A clone was considered positive if the clone showed significant expansion compared with the reference culture in 2 of 3 replicate wells at an FDR below 0.05. Positive clones also required significant expansion versus all other tandem wells and an odds ratio above 5. CDR3 homology was measured as pairwise Levenshtein distance, computed with the stringdist R package after trimming three terminal residues from each end. In its TCRdb copy, this immuneACCESS table keeps in-frame sequences only and misses some clones. Where compared with another copy, unresolved V genes explain less than half of these, and the others have no known cause. Clone size and V and J calls were adopted from that table, with D and trimming inferred from the DNA. The sample profile shows around 20,000 clones; around three quarters of them were found once. The biggest ten clones account for approximately 26% of the sample.

Results the study describes overall, beyond this receptor: In around two thirds of donors, memory CD4+ clonotypes turned up that crossrecognized SARS-CoV-2 and at least one common cold coronavirus spike. Pre-pandemic and post-infection samples were not both contributed by any donor, so tracing of the source of pre-existing responses was limited. Since the crossreactivity analysis centred on spike protein, crossreactivity against other viral proteins was not assessed. The study was constrained by small numbers of patients and of tested TCRs. Significantly weaker SARS-CoV-2-driven expansion was shown by crossreactive clones than by monoreactive clones, consistent with antigenic imprinting.

As concerns this clone: Its antigen is not yet known. Per-base qualities were not stored, and no clone one base away is much larger. This specimen includes other DNA sequences encoding the same CDR3.

The CDR3 sequence holds 13 residues, the cysteine and phenylalanine included. Of all the DNA, just the CDR3 is kept, 39 bases in frame from base 1. The germline V end is reduced by 5 bases and the J end by 5 bases; junction bases left unmatched: 4. CDR1 and CDR2, looked up from the germline V gene, are SGHTA and FQGTGA. CD4+ T cells from unexposed donors were collected before the COVID-19 pandemic (2011-2018). The EasySep CD4+ T cell isolation kit was used to isolate CD4+ T cells once the cultures had run for 10 to 11 days. As far as cell numbers permitted, CD4+ T cells from unexposed donors were tested for reactivity against SARS-CoV-2 S and N as well as four spike pools from common cold coronaviruses. PBMCs were cultured at roughly 2.2 million per well in IMDM supplemented with roughly 5% human AB serum and roughly 9.6 IU/ml IL-2. Half of the culture medium was replaced with fresh IL-2-containing medium on days 3 and 7. In general, triplicate replicate wells were used for every peptide culture condition. The leukapheresis product for the unexposed donors was obtained through commercial purchase. Ficoll-Paque PLUS gradient centrifugation was used to isolate PBMCs from leukapheresis product or whole blood. PBMCs were either used fresh in the expansion assay or cryopreserved at -140 degrees C. The QIAamp Micro DNA Kit was used to extract genomic DNA from the CD4+ T cells.

The clonotype comes from a human donor in good health. The chain was built from TRBV7-3 and TRBJ2-5; 8 middle bases align to TRBD2. Source material: CD4+ T cells from PBMCs, cultured in vitro. The CDR3 sequence is CASSRGGSETQYF. In nucleotides, the sequence is TGTGCCAGCAGCCGGGGGGGGTCTGAGACCCAGTACTTC.